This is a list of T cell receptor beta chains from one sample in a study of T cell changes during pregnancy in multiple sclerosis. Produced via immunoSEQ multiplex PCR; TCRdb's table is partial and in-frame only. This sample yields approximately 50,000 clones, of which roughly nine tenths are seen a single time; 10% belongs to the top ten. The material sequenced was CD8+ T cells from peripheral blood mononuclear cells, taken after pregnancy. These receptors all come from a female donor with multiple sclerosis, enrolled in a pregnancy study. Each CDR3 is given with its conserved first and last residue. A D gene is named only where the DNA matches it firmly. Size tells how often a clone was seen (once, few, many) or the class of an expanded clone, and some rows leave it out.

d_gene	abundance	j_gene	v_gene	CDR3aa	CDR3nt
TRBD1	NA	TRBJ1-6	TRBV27	CASSSTGHNSPLHF	TGTGCCAGCAGCTCGACAGGGCACAATTCACCCCTCCACTTT
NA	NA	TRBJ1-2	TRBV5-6	CASSLAGGGGYTF	TGTGCCAGCAGCTTGGCGGGCGGGGGTGGCTACACCTTC
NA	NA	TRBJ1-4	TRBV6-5	CASSYSQDSTNEKLFF	TGTGCCAGCAGTTACTCGCAGGATTCAACTAATGAAAAACTGTTTTTT
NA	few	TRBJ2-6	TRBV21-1	CASSKADNSGANVLTF	TGTGCCAGCAGCAAAGCGGACAACTCTGGGGCCAACGTCCTGACTTTC
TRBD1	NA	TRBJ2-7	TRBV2	CAIETGNYEQYF	TGTGCCATCGAGACAGGGAACTACGAGCAGTACTTC
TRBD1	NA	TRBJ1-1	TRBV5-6	CASSFGTGDTEAFF	TGTGCCAGCAGCTTCGGAACAGGGGACACTGAAGCTTTCTTT
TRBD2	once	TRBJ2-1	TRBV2	CASWGSGGLYNEQFF	TGTGCCAGCTGGGGTAGCGGGGGACTGTACAATGAGCAGTTCTTC
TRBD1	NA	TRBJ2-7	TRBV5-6	CASSLGQGAYEQYF	TGTGCCAGCAGCTTGGGACAGGGGGCTTACGAGCAGTACTTC
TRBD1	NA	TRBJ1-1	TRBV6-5	CASSTPTGEAFF	TGTGCCAGCAGTACCCCGACAGGGGAAGCTTTCTTT
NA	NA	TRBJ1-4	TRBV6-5	CASSYSQGSTNEKLFF	TGTGCCAGCAGTTACTCCCAGGGATCAACTAATGAAAAACTGTTTTTT
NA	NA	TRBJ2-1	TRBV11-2	CASSLGLGFIEQFF	TGTGCCAGCAGCTTAGGACTAGGTTTCATTGAGCAGTTCTTC
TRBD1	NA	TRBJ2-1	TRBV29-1	CSVVGTELWNEQFF	TGCAGCGTTGTTGGGACAGAGCTCTGGAATGAGCAGTTCTTC
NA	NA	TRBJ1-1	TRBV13	CASSLRGISEAFF	TGTGCCAGCAGCTTGCGGGGGATCTCTGAAGCTTTCTTT
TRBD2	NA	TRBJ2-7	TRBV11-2	CASSEGLAGVYEQYF	TGTGCCAGCAGCGAGGGACTAGCGGGGGTCTACGAGCAGTACTTC
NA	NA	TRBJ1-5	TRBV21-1	CATYSTGAYSNQPQHF	TGTGCCACATATTCGACGGGAGCTTATAGCAATCAGCCCCAGCATTTT
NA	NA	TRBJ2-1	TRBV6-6	CASSYSTYEQFF	TGTGCCAGCAGTTACTCCACATATGAGCAGTTCTTC
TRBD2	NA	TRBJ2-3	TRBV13	CASSFSGEDTDTQYF	TGTGCCAGCAGCTTTAGCGGGGAGGACACAGATACGCAGTATTTT
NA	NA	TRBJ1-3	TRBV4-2	CASSQEEVAGNTIYF	TGTGCCAGCAGCCAAGAAGAGGTAGCTGGAAACACCATATATTTT
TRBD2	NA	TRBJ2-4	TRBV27	CASSLQSGTYEAKNIQYF	TGTGCCAGCAGTTTGCAAAGCGGGACCTACGAGGCCAAAAACATTCAGTACTTC
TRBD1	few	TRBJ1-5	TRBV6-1	CASRETGDSNQPQHF	TGTGCCAGCAGGGAAACAGGGGATAGCAATCAGCCCCAGCATTTT
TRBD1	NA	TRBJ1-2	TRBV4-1	CASSQGRDRVYYGYTF	TGCGCCAGCAGCCAAGGCCGGGACAGGGTGTACTATGGCTACACCTTC
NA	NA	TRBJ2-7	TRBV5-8	CASSNRIISGQYF	TGTGCCAGCAGCAACCGGATAATCTCGGGGCAGTACTTC
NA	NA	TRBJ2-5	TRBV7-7	CASSLLAQETQYF	TGTGCTAGCAGCTTATTGGCACAAGAGACCCAGTACTTC
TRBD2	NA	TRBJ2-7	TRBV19	CASSTLGGAYEQYF	TGTGCCAGTAGTACCCTGGGGGGGGCCTACGAGCAGTACTTC
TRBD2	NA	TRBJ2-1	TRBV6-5	CASKMTSGEYNEQFF	TGTGCCAGCAAAATGACTAGCGGGGAGTACAATGAGCAGTTCTTC
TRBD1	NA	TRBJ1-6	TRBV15	CATSRSRGLSPLHF	TGTGCCACCAGCAGATCCAGGGGGCTTTCACCCCTCCACTTT
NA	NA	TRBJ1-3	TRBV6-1	CASFIGNTIYF	TGTGCCAGCTTCATCGGAAACACCATATATTTT
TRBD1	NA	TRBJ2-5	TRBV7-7	CASSLDFGAGGETQYF	TGTGCTAGCAGCTTAGATTTCGGGGCAGGGGGAGAGACCCAGTACTTC
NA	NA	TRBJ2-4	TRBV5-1	CASSLDAGMKNIQYF	TGCGCCAGCAGCTTGGATGCGGGAATGAAAAACATTCAGTACTTC